The 7 T cell receptor beta chains in this list originate from one sample, sequenced in a study of blood T cell repertoires in COVID-19. This table comes from immunoSEQ multiplex PCR, and its TCRdb copy is limited to in-frame clones, with some not included. The table has 390,000 or so clones, around 87% seen once. Material: PBMCs or T cells enriched from blood (not recorded which). The source is a man between 18 and 29 years old who had recovered from COVID-19.

The CDR3 DNA sequence: TGTGCCAGCAGTTCCAGCGTTCGGAATGAGCAGTTCTTC. Protein: CASSSSVRNEQFF. This chain connects TRBV25-1 to TRBJ2-1, with D unresolved. Germline CDR1 MGHDK, CDR2 SYGVNS. This CDR3 comprises 13 residues. V lost 5 bases and J lost 7, with 12 bases in between.

The chain employs TRBV30 and TRBJ2-6; D uncertain. Germline V gives CDR1 GTSNPN, CDR2 SVGIG (reference sequence). V was cut by 1 base and J by 2 bases, with 6 bases left in between. The CDR3 totals 14 residues. The DNA of the CDR3 is TGTGCCTGGAGTGCACATCCTGGGGCCAACGTCCTGACTTTC. Translated, it gives CAWSAHPGANVLTF.

This chain uses TRBV11-1 with TRBJ2-7; no clear D. Germline-derived CDR1 and CDR2 are SGHAT and FQDESV (reference sequence). The length of the CDR3 is 11 residues. V was shortened by 3 bases and J by 6 bases, with 6 bases between the two germline ends. CDR3 in amino acids: CASSLVAEQYF. The CDR3 DNA follows: TGTGCCAGCAGCTTGGTAGCCGAGCAGTACTTC.

This sequence joins TRBV7-8 and TRBJ1-2; TRBD1 might be the D (5 bases). CDR1 SGHVS and CDR2 FQNEAQ come from the germline V gene. Trimming shortened V by 0 bases and J by 4 bases, and 18 bases separated the two germline ends. The CDR3 totals 17 residues. The CDR3 DNA follows: TGTGCCAGCAGCTTAGCTGCCCAGGGCCTCTCTCTCTATGGCTACACCTTC. Its translation: CASSLAAQGLSLYGYTF.

This clone was recorded only once. V usage is TRBV7-9 and J usage is TRBJ2-4, with D perhaps TRBD2 (6 bases). Trimming pared 1 base from V and 0 bases from J, leaving 13 bases between. Germline loops: CDR1 SEHNR, CDR2 FQNEAQ (reference sequence). This CDR3 is 17 amino acids long. The CDR3 here is CASSLGGDWIAKNIQYF. The CDR3 nucleotides are TGTGCCAGCAGCTTAGGTGGGGACTGGATAGCCAAAAACATTCAGTACTTC.

The V gene is TRBV9, the J gene TRBJ1-1; unclear D gene. Germline V gives CDR1 SGDLS, CDR2 YYNGEE. The CDR3 length is 15 residues. V lost 4 bases to trimming and J lost 4 bases, with 17 bases between them. CDR3 sequence: CASSPLRGRGTEAFF. In nucleotides, the CDR3 is TGTGCCAGCAGCCCCCTCCGGGGTCGCGGCACTGAAGCTTTCTTT.

The chain has TRBV5-6 and TRBJ2-3; the match to TRBD1 covers 7 bases. This CDR3 has 15 amino acids. Trimming cost V 5 bases and J 5 bases; bases outside gene matches: 11. Germline lookup yields CDR1 SGHDT and CDR2 YYEEEE. The CDR3 loop reads CASRRWGQQVDTQYF. The CDR3 nucleotides are TGTGCCAGCAGGAGGTGGGGACAGCAAGTAGATACGCAGTATTTT.